The 20 T cell receptor beta chains listed next were all sequenced from one sample in a study of blood T cell repertoires in COVID-19. Sequenced by immunoSEQ multiplex PCR; TCRdb stores in-frame clones only, minus some. The sample lists some 250,000 clones; 80% to 90% were seen once. Input material: peripheral blood. The receptor source for this set is a man younger than 40 with active or convalescent COVID-19.

This sequence joins TRBV19 and TRBJ1-2; D ambiguous. Germline lookup yields CDR1 LNHDA and CDR2 SQIVND (reference sequence). Trimming removed 2 bases at V and 9 bases at J, with 13 bases between. The CDR3 runs to 13 residues. Written as DNA, the CDR3 is TGTGCCAGTAGTATATACGGGAACAGAAGCTACACCTTC. This encodes CASSIYGNRSYTF.

The chain has TRBV3-1 (or the pseudogene TRBV3-2) and TRBJ1-2; D might be TRBD1 (5 bases). The V end was cut by 3 bases, the J end by 7 bases, with 15 bases between. CDR1 and CDR2 from the germline V gene are LGHDT and YNNKEL (reference sequence). The CDR3 is made up of 14 amino acids. CDR3 amino acids: CASSQVTQGSGYTF. For the CDR3, the DNA is TGTGCCAGCAGCCAGGTCACTCAGGGAAGTGGCTACACCTTC.

This clone appeared once. The rearrangement joins TRBV4-2 to TRBJ1-1; TRBD1 might be the D (5 bases). The ends were cut back, 0 bases at V and 4 bases at J, with 15 bases in the middle. Germline lookup yields CDR1 LGHNA and CDR2 YNFKEQ. This CDR3 has 16 residues. CDR3 nucleotide sequence: TGTGCCAGCAGCCAAGAGCCAGGGTCGTTTTTCACTGAAGCTTTCTTT. Protein sequence: CASSQEPGSFFTEAFF.

V gene TRBV7-2 combines with J gene TRBJ1-2, with D hard to call. In germline, CDR1 is SGHTA, CDR2 FQGNSA. V was clipped by 1 base and J by 5 bases, with 14 bases between them. The CDR3 has 15 amino acids. CDR3 coding DNA: TGTGCCAGCAGCTTAGGAGGGCGACTAGGGTATGGCTACACCTTC. Encoded protein: CASSLGGRLGYGYTF.

The chain combines TRBV7-8 with TRBJ1-3; D unclear. Germline V gene lookup returns CDR1 SGHVS and CDR2 FQNEAQ. V lost 0 bases, J lost 3 bases, and 3 bases lay in between. CDR3 length: 13 residues. CDR3 sequence (DNA): TGTGCCAGCAGCTTAGCCAGTGGAAACACCATATATTTT. This codes for CASSLASGNTIYF.

This chain uses TRBV18 with TRBJ2-2; D is perhaps TRBD1 (6 bases). Per the germline V gene, CDR1 is KGHSH and CDR2 is LQKENI. V lost 3 bases and J 7 bases, leaving 12 bases between the germline ends. The CDR3 runs to 14 residues. The CDR3 loop reads CASSPLTGRGELFF. The CDR3 DNA is TGTGCCAGCTCACCGCTTACAGGGCGCGGGGAGCTGTTTTTT.

The chain recombines TRBV3-1 (or the pseudogene TRBV3-2) with TRBJ2-5; 8 positions match TRBD1. The ends lost 0 bases at V and 2 bases at J; junction bases unmatched: 11. The CDR3 consists of 18 residues. Germline CDR1 and CDR2: LGHDT and YNNKEL (reference sequence). CDR3 sequence (DNA): TGTGCCAGCAGCCAAGATCTGCAGGGGGCGCTTTTTCAAGAGACCCAGTACTTC. Translated: CASSQDLQGALFQETQYF.

The CDR3 DNA follows: TGTGCCACCAGCAGCCGACAGGGGCGGGGTGAAAAACTGTTTTTT. Translating gives CATSSRQGRGEKLFF. The chain couples TRBV15 to TRBJ1-4, with 8 bases that match TRBD1. CDR3 length: 15 residues. Germline CDR1 LNHNV, CDR2 YYDKDF (reference sequence). V trimming: 3 bases; J trimming: 7 bases; junction bases outside the gene matches: 7.

This chain uses TRBV5-8 with TRBJ2-5, with 9 bases aligning to TRBD1. There are 15 residues in the CDR3. Germline lookup yields CDR1 SGHTS and CDR2 YDEGEE. V shed 9 bases and J 1 base; nucleotides not matched to a gene: 10. The DNA for the CDR3 is TGTGCCACAACCGGACAGGGGTTTTCCCAAGAGACCCAGTACTTC. Residues: CATTGQGFSQETQYF.

The table lists this clone with a count of one. This chain connects TRBV5-8 to TRBJ2-5; 9 bases line up with TRBD2. Germline V gene lookup returns CDR1 SGHTS and CDR2 YDEGEE. This CDR3 spans 17 amino acids. The V gene end was trimmed by 9 bases and the J gene end by 4 bases; junction bases not matched to a gene: 19. The CDR3 here is CATQLGFLAGGRETQYF. The CDR3 nucleotides are TGTGCCACCCAGCTTGGGTTTTTGGCGGGGGGGCGAGAGACCCAGTACTTC.

V is TRBV4-1 and J is TRBJ2-7; 8 bases are a match to TRBD2. Germline CDR1 is MGHRA and CDR2 is YSYEKL. The CDR3 has 16 amino acids. Trimming removed 0 bases from V and 3 bases from J; junction bases left unmatched: 7. CDR3 nucleotides: TGCGCCAGCAGCCAAGATCCCCCTACTAGCGGCTACGAGCAGTACTTC. It codes for CASSQDPPTSGYEQYF.

Comment on this clone: At the DNA level, this CDR3 is encoded by other sequences in the same sample as well. The rearrangement uses TRBV18 and TRBJ2-7, with 11 bases aligning to TRBD1. Germline trimming cut 3 bases from V and 6 bases from J; bases unmatched to any gene: 4. The CDR3 has 14 residues. Germline lookup yields CDR1 KGHSH and CDR2 LQKENI. The CDR3 loop reads CASSPGTGGREQYF. The DNA of the CDR3 is TGTGCCAGCTCACCCGGGACAGGGGGACGCGAGCAGTACTTC.

The J gene is TRBJ2-3, the V gene TRBV21-1; the D call TRBD2 from the table was never checked on the DNA. TRBV21-1 is classified as a pseudogene. The CDR3 extends over 15 amino acids. CDR3 amino acids: CASSRGGTSTDTQYF. The CDR3 coding sequence is TGTGCCAGCAGCCGGGGGGGTACTAGCACAGATACGCAGTATTTT.

As DNA, the CDR3 is TGTGCCAGCAGCTTATCCCCAGGGCTTGAACGTGAGCAGTTCTTC. This codes for CASSLSPGLEREQFF. The chain has TRBV7-8 and TRBJ2-1; possible D gene TRBD1, 5 bases. Trimming took 2 bases from V and 9 from J, leaving 17 bases between them. The CDR3 consists of 15 residues. Germline CDR1 and CDR2: SGHVS and FQNEAQ. The full variable domain, with the rest looked up from reference TRBV7-8 and TRBJ2-1, is GAGVSQSPRYKVAKRGQDVALRCDPISGHVSLFWYQQALGQGPEFLTYFQNEAQLDKSGLPSDRFFAERPEGSVSTLKIQRTQQEDSAVYLCASSLSPGLEREQFFGPGTRLTVL.

J is TRBJ1-1 and V is TRBV10-2; D remains unclear. Trimming removed 6 bases at V and 11 bases at J, with 16 bases between. The CDR3 has 12 amino acids. Germline V CDR1 and CDR2: WSHSY, SAAADI. CDR3 protein: CASRAARGGAFF. The CDR3 nucleotides are TGCGCCAGCAGGGCCGCACGGGGTGGCGCTTTCTTT.

The chain is built from TRBV18 and TRBJ2-5; maybe TRBD2 (7 bases). With 5 bases removed from V and 3 bases from J, the gap between germline ends came to 16 bases. Germline-derived CDR1 and CDR2 are KGHSH and LQKENI. The CDR3 spans 15 residues. This CDR3 is CASSLYAGAEETQYF. Here the CDR3 DNA reads TGTGCCAGCTCATTGTACGCGGGGGCGGAAGAGACCCAGTACTTC. Complete variable domain (other parts from reference TRBV18 and TRBJ2-5): NAGVMQNPRHLVRRRGQEARLRCSPMKGHSHVYWYRQLPEEGLKFMVYLQKENIIDESGMPKERFSAEFPKEGPSILRIQQVVRGDSAAYFCASSLYAGAEETQYFGPGTRLLVL.

The V and J genes are TRBV7-6 and TRBJ2-7; D possibly corresponds to TRBD1 (6 bases). Germline V lookup: CDR1 SGHVS, CDR2 FNYEAQ. The CDR3 totals 12 residues. The ends were cut back, 6 bases at V and 7 bases at J, with 13 bases in the middle. The CDR3 is CASRGQGYEQYF. The CDR3 DNA follows: TGTGCCAGCAGGGGGCAGGGGTATGAGCAGTACTTC.

The V and J genes are TRBV5-1 and TRBJ2-3; D might be TRBD1 (5 bases). V was trimmed by 4 bases and J by 2 bases, leaving 14 bases between them. The CDR3 is 15 residues long. Per the germline V gene, CDR1 is SGHRS and CDR2 is YFSETQ. DNA of the CDR3: TGCGCCAGCAGCGTAACAGGACATGTCACAGATACGCAGTATTTT. It yields the protein CASSVTGHVTDTQYF.

The count of this clone is one. The chain couples TRBV9 to TRBJ1-2; possibly TRBD1 for D (6 bases). Germline loops: CDR1 SGDLS, CDR2 YYNGEE. V lost 4 bases and J 4 bases, leaving 11 bases between the germline ends. The CDR3 extends over 13 amino acids. The chain's CDR3 is CASSLQGPYGYTF. CDR3 nucleotide sequence: TGTGCCAGCAGCCTTCAGGGGCCCTATGGCTACACCTTC.

A few counts support this clone. The rearrangement links TRBV6-5 to TRBJ2-1; the match to TRBD2 covers 10 bases. The ends lost 6 bases at V and 4 bases at J; junction bases unmatched: 3. This CDR3 is 14 amino acids long. Per germline, CDR1 MNHEY and CDR2 SVGAGI. CDR3 in amino acids: CASRGLAVYNEQFF. The CDR3 bases are TGTGCCAGCAGAGGACTAGCGGTATACAATGAGCAGTTCTTC.